This record concerns one T cell receptor beta chain sequence. Splitting of CD4+ cells produced CD45RA+ naive and CD45RA-negative memory subsets. The length of the CDR3 is 15 residues. V dropped 4 bases and J dropped 7; count of bases not matched to a gene: 10. Germline values: CDR1 SGDLS, CDR2 YYNGEE. The data stem from a study of shared clonotypes between healthy human individuals. The assay was run at deep level. Here immunoSEQ multiplex PCR was the method, and the copy in TCRdb shows in-frame clones only, minus some. The table shows 2 million to 2.5 million clones, with 90% to 95% occurring only once.

The receptor's source is a man between 18 and 29 years old in good health. Some clones in this sample may be carry-over from other donors' samples. The specimen was naive CD4+ T cells from PBMCs. Indicated subset: CD45RA+ positively selected. The chain has TRBV9 and TRBJ1-4, with 7 bases lining up with TRBD1. This chain's CDR3 is CASSTRQGRGEKLFF. The CDR3 bases are TGTGCCAGCAGCACGCGACAGGGAAGGGGTGAAAAACTGTTTTTT.